This T cell receptor (beta chain) was captured by sequencing in a study of identifying expanded T cells in peripheral blood. Study-level results: Technical replicates showed about 1.2 changed clones; two weeks about 16.4; four weeks 19. Two-week clone count variance significantly increased as total template count grew.

Collection occurred without any documented infections or immune events in donors. Germline CDR1 reads SGHRS; CDR2 reads YFSETQ. V was cut by 0 bases and J by 0 bases, with 2 bases left in between. This CDR3 spans 13 amino acids. Profiling relied on immunoSEQ multiplex PCR, and the TCRdb table lists in-frame clones only, not all of them. The sample yields tens of thousands of clones, 88% seen once. As for this clone: Its antigen is as yet unknown.

The sample taken for sequencing was blood. The clonotype was recovered from a person aged 18 to 75 in good health. V usage is TRBV5-1 and J usage is TRBJ2-3; D call uncertain. CDR3 in DNA: TGCGCCAGCAGCTTGGCTAGCACAGATACGCAGTATTTT. Translating gives CASSLASTDTQYF.